Each of the 18 T cell receptor beta chains below was sequenced from the same sample in a study of metastatic and nonmetastatic thyroid tumors. TCRdb re-called clones via MiXCR from the PCR reads. The sample holds tens of thousands of clones; around 21% are singletons and the top ten take 25% to 35%. Ahead of thyroid surgery, no patient had received treatment of any kind. The specimen sequenced was blood. These receptors all come from a female donor with papillary thyroid cancer or a benign thyroid nodule (not recorded which). Some clones in this sample may be carry-over from other donors' samples.

At least ten counts were recorded for this clone. V usage is TRBV20-1 and J usage is TRBJ2-2, with D tentatively TRBD2 (6 bases). The CDR3 is 15 amino acids. V gave up 6 bases and J gave up 0 bases, with 14 bases separating them. In germline, CDR1 is DFQATT, CDR2 SNEGSKA (reference sequence). CDR3 loop: CSAILARANTGELFF. CDR3 nucleotides: TGCAGTGCAATCCTAGCGCGAGCGAACACCGGGGAGCTGTTTTTT.

This clone is medium-sized within its sample. The rearrangement uses TRBV6-1 and TRBJ1-6; tentatively, D is TRBD1 (5 bases). CDR3 length: 14 amino acids. V lost 2 bases to trimming and J lost 13 bases, with 15 bases between them. Germline V CDR1 and CDR2: MNHNS, SASEGT. The CDR3 DNA follows: TGTGCCAGCAGTGAATGGCAGGGACGGGCTCCCCTCCACTTT. Its translation: CASSEWQGRAPLHF.

The V gene is TRBV20-1, the J gene TRBJ2-7; D gene uncertain. The V gene lost 1 base and the J gene lost 2 bases, with 18 bases spanning the gap. The CDR3 extends over 16 amino acids. Germline CDR1 DFQATT, CDR2 SNEGSKA (reference sequence). The CDR3 coding sequence is TGCAGTGCTAGAGTAAACCCCGGTACAGTGACCTACGAGCAGTACTTC. Its translation: CSARVNPGTVTYEQYF.

In this sample, this clone turned up a few times. The chain joins TRBV4-2 to TRBJ2-1; TRBD2 matches 8 bases. The germline V gene has CDR1 LGHNA and CDR2 YNFKEQ. Trimming at V came to 4 bases and at J to 4 bases, leaving 9 bases not matched to a gene. This CDR3 is 16 amino acids long. The CDR3 region is CASSRETSGVYNEQFF. The CDR3 nucleotides are TGTGCCAGCAGCCGAGAAACTAGCGGAGTTTACAATGAGCAGTTCTTC.

This clone was seen many times. The chain is built from TRBV9 and TRBJ1-1, with a tentative D call TRBD1 (5 bases). This CDR3 spans 13 amino acids. Per germline, CDR1 SGDLS and CDR2 YYNGEE. Deletions cut 0 bases from V and 5 bases from J, with 8 bases between. This chain's CDR3 is CASSVVQGTEAFF. CDR3 sequence (DNA): TGTGCCAGCAGCGTAGTTCAGGGAACTGAAGCTTTCTTT.

In this sample, this clone turned up many times. Other DNA sequences in this sample translate to the same CDR3. The V and J genes are TRBV7-8 and TRBJ2-5, with no clear D. Germline assignment: CDR1 SGHVS and CDR2 FQNEAQ. V dropped 2 bases and J dropped 5 bases, with 3 bases sitting between them. The CDR3 totals 11 residues. The CDR3 sequence is CASSLSETQYF. The CDR3 region has the DNA TGTGCCAGCAGCTTATCGGAGACCCAGTACTTC. Supplemented by reference TRBV7-8 and TRBJ2-5, the full variable domain reads GAGVSQSPRYKVAKRGQDVALRCDPISGHVSLFWYQQALGQGPEFLTYFQNEAQLDKSGLPSDRFFAERPEGSVSTLKIQRTQQEDSAVYLCASSLSETQYFGPGTRLLVL.

This clone was counted many times. The chain is built from TRBV7-9 and TRBJ2-1, with a possible D match to TRBD2 (5 bases). This CDR3 has 16 amino acids. The V end was cut by 1 base, the J end by 3 bases, with 13 bases between. CDR1 is SEHNR, CDR2 FQNEAQ, per germline (reference sequence). In DNA form, the CDR3 reads TGTGCCAGCAGCTTAGTTCTAGCCGGCTTCTACAATGAGCAGTTCTTC. Translated, it gives CASSLVLAGFYNEQFF.

This clone was observed at least ten times. The rearrangement joins TRBV4-1 to TRBJ1-5; 9 nucleotides agree with TRBD1. Germline CDR1 MGHRA, CDR2 YSYEKL. The J segment lost 3 bases and the V segment lost 4 bases, leaving 4 bases of the junction unmatched. The CDR3 runs 15 residues. CDR3 amino acids: CASSLSQGANQPQHF. CDR3 in DNA: TGCGCCAGCAGCCTATCACAGGGGGCCAATCAGCCCCAGCATTTT.

By share, this clone ranks as medium-sized. The rearrangement uses TRBV20-1 and TRBJ1-2, with 8 positions matching TRBD1. Trimming cost V 5 bases and J 6 bases; bases outside gene matches: 2. The CDR3 sequence is 11 residues long. The germline gives CDR1 DFQATT, CDR2 SNEGSKA (reference sequence). The CDR3 DNA is TGCAGTGCTCAGGGGGCCCATGGCTACACCTTC. Amino acid sequence: CSAQGAHGYTF.

The chain employs TRBV6-1 and TRBJ2-1; possibly TRBD1 for D (7 bases). The CDR3 runs 13 residues. CDR1 and CDR2 from the germline V gene are MNHNS and SASEGT. Here the CDR3 reads CVSRRSRGDEQFF. In DNA form, the CDR3 reads TGTGTCAGTCGTAGGTCCAGGGGGGATGAGCAGTTCTTC.

This clone was observed at least ten times. J is TRBJ2-1 and V is TRBV11-2, with D unresolved. The germline V and J ends were trimmed by 2 bases and 6 bases, with 17 bases remaining between them. From germline, CDR1 is SGHAT and CDR2 FQNNGV. The CDR3 consists of 16 residues. This CDR3 reads CASSLNPPRLGNEQFF. As DNA, the CDR3 is TGTGCCAGCAGCTTAAACCCTCCCAGGTTGGGCAATGAGCAGTTCTTC.

In DNA form, the CDR3 reads TGTGCCAGCAGTTTGGCCGGGAGCGATGAAGGCTACACCTTC. This encodes CASSLAGSDEGYTF. The chain combines TRBV28 with TRBJ1-2, with D unclear. The germline V and J ends were trimmed by 3 bases and 8 bases, with 16 bases remaining between them. Germline V gene data show CDR1 as MDHEN and CDR2 as SYDVKM. The length of the CDR3 is 14 residues.

A word on this clone: Germline and junction disagree at one end, which may indicate a read error. The rearrangement links TRBV30 to TRBJ1-3, with D tentatively TRBD1 (5 bases). The CDR3 is made up of 14 amino acids. Per the germline V gene, CDR1 is GTSNPN and CDR2 is SVGIG (reference sequence). The CDR3 is CAWGVWGSGNTIYF. DNA of the CDR3: TGTGCCTGGGGTGTCTGGGGGTCTGGAAACACCATATATTTT.

This clone has at least ten counts. The chain uses TRBV7-8 and TRBJ2-7; the D call may be TRBD1 or TRBD2 (6 bases each). V was cut by 1 base and J by 1 base, with 14 bases left in between. The CDR3 loop spans 16 amino acids. Germline V lookup: CDR1 SGHVS, CDR2 FQNEAQ. The CDR3 here is CASSLGFGGMSYEQYF. CDR3 nucleotides: TGTGCCAGCAGCTTAGGTTTCGGGGGCATGTCCTACGAGCAGTACTTC.

This clone has ten or more counts. J is TRBJ2-7 and V is TRBV20-1; D gene unclear. Germline V CDR1 and CDR2: DFQATT, SNEGSKA (reference sequence). Trimming pared 3 bases from V and 4 bases from J, leaving 7 bases between. The CDR3 totals 11 residues. The CDR3 DNA is TGCAGTGCTAGGGAAGAGTACGAGCAGTACTTC. Amino acids: CSAREEYEQYF.

The V and J genes are TRBV20-1 and TRBJ2-7; 10 nucleotides match TRBD2. With V trimmed by 6 bases and J by 0 bases, 5 bases remained unmatched. There are 14 residues in the CDR3. From germline, CDR1 is DFQATT and CDR2 SNEGSKA (reference sequence). In DNA form, the CDR3 reads TGCAGTGCCGGCCCTAGCGGGAGCTCCTACGAGCAGTACTTC. This gives the protein CSAGPSGSSYEQYF.

This clone has a count of ten or more. The chain uses TRBV11-2 and TRBJ1-5, with unresolved D. With 5 bases removed from V and 0 bases from J, the gap between germline ends came to 11 bases. Germline CDR1 is SGHAT and CDR2 is FQNNGV. The CDR3 is 15 amino acids. CDR3 in DNA: TGTGCCAGCAGCCGGGGTGAGTCTAGCAATCAGCCCCAGCATTTT. Translation gives CASSRGESSNQPQHF.

This clone was detected ten times or more. This chain uses TRBV20-1 with TRBJ2-2, with TRBD2 matching 7 bases. Germline CDR1 reads DFQATT; CDR2 reads SNEGSKA (reference sequence). V was clipped by 6 bases and J by 1 base; unmatched bases: 11. The CDR3 has 16 residues. The CDR3 loop reads CSAPFLAEQNTGELFF. CDR3 in DNA: TGCAGTGCCCCCTTCCTAGCGGAACAGAACACCGGGGAGCTGTTTTTT.